Included here is one T cell receptor beta chain sequence, with context. Its antigen remains unknown. Assay used: immunoSEQ multiplex PCR; TCRdb lists only in-frame clones, some missing. The profile shows fewer than 35,000 clones, more than 70% of them singletons. This sample is drawn from a study of OX40 agonist ivuxolimab in advanced cancers. Study overall: A partial response was reached by three patients: one with hepatocellular carcinoma and two with cutaneous melanoma.

Study-level results: Still undetermined is the antigen specificity of the expanded peripheral T cells. At 0.1 to 3.0 mg/kg and by week 6, clonal expansion occurred in CD4+ and CD8+ blood T cells.

The CDR3 runs 18 residues. The germline gives CDR1 WNHNN, CDR2 SYGVQD (reference sequence). V lost 4 bases to trimming and J lost 5 bases, with 21 bases between them. This TCR came from an adult with an advanced solid tumor such as melanoma, head and neck, liver or kidney cancer. The sequencing here drew on CD4+ or CD8+ T cells sorted from blood, taken in a trial of the OX40 agonist ivuxolimab. V gene TRBV10-1 combines with J gene TRBJ2-6; no clear D. The CDR3 is CASSVASIAQSRANVLTF. CDR3 in DNA: TGCGCCAGCAGTGTCGCTTCAATCGCACAAAGTCGGGCCAACGTCCTGACTTTC.